The clone carrying this T cell receptor (beta chain) was recorded a few times. Trimming removed 5 bases at V and 9 bases at J, with 17 bases between. Per the germline V gene, CDR1 is SGHTA and CDR2 is FQGTGA. The CDR3 spans 14 residues. Profiling relied on immunoSEQ multiplex PCR, and the TCRdb table lists in-frame clones only, not all of them. The profile shows approximately 16,000 clones, 55% to 70% of them singletons. The sample originates from a study of neoadjuvant anti-PD-1 for oral cavity cancer. The sequence came from a person between 40 and 85 years old with oral cavity squamous cell carcinoma. The sequenced sample was PBMCs, obtained before nivolumab (anti-PD-1) treatment. V gene TRBV7-3 combines with J gene TRBJ2-4; D may be TRBD1 or TRBD2 (5 bases each). The CDR3 reads CASSVGDPLGIQYF. The CDR3 region has the DNA TGTGCCAGCAGCGTAGGGGACCCACTGGGCATTCAGTACTTC.